Following are 29 T cell receptor beta chains from one sample sequenced in a study of shared T cell receptors in the human thymus. The repertoire was sequenced with immunoSEQ multiplex PCR; TCRdb's copy has only in-frame clones and lacks some. Of fewer than 700,000 clones listed, approximately 87% are singletons. These data also featured in a second study, about human thymus T cells.

Material: thymocytes. These receptors came from a boy under three years old with a congenital heart defect.

The J gene is TRBJ2-1, the V gene TRBV11-3; 15 bases are shared with TRBD2. Germline CDR1 is SGHNT and CDR2 is YENEEA. V lost 4 bases, J lost 7 bases, and 11 bases stayed unmatched. This CDR3 is 18 amino acids long. This CDR3 reads CASSYGLAGGPNRNEQFF. The CDR3 DNA reads as TGTGCCAGCAGCTATGGACTAGCGGGAGGGCCGAATAGAAATGAGCAGTTCTTC.

V and J are TRBV10-3 and TRBJ1-2; D perhaps matches TRBD1 (5 bases). The ends were cut back, 5 bases at V and 8 bases at J, with 15 bases in the middle. In germline, CDR1 is ENHRY, CDR2 SYGVKD. This CDR3 has 13 amino acids. The CDR3 protein is CAISCRGGGGYTF. The CDR3 DNA is TGTGCCATCAGTTGCCGGGGTGGGGGGGGCTACACCTTC.

J is TRBJ2-5 and V is TRBV10-3; D may be TRBD2 (6 bases). The CDR3 is made up of 13 amino acids. Germline V gene lookup returns CDR1 ENHRY and CDR2 SYGVKD. V was clipped by 7 bases and J by 0 bases, with 9 bases between them. CDR3 sequence (DNA): TGTGCCATCATGAGGGAGGACCAAGAGACCCAGTACTTC. It encodes CAIMREDQETQYF.

The gene calls are TRBV5-6 and TRBJ2-3; D ambiguous. The CDR3 has 15 amino acids. The V and J ends lost 2 bases and 1 base respectively, with 11 bases between them. CDR1 and CDR2 from the germline V gene are SGHDT and YYEEEE. The CDR3 loop is CASSFELNRTDTQYF. CDR3 bases: TGTGCCAGCAGCTTTGAACTCAATCGCACAGATACGCAGTATTTT.

The V gene is TRBV7-6, the J gene TRBJ2-6; D unresolved. CDR1 and CDR2 from the germline V gene are SGHVS and FNYEAQ. The V end was cut by 1 base, the J end by 0 bases, with 13 bases between. The CDR3 has 18 residues. CDR3 sequence (DNA): TGTGCCAGCAGCTTAGGGCCGGGTCGGAGCTCTGGGGCCAACGTCCTGACTTTC. Translated: CASSLGPGRSSGANVLTF.

This clone was observed a single time. The gene calls are TRBV28 and TRBJ2-7, with TRBD2 identical over 8 bases. This CDR3 comprises 15 residues. Germline V gene sequence: CDR1 MDHEN, CDR2 SYDVKM. V was clipped by 1 base and J by 3 bases; unmatched bases: 5. The CDR3: CASSLSTSGYYEQYF. Here the CDR3 DNA reads TGTGCCAGCAGTTTATCCACTAGCGGTTACTACGAGCAGTACTTC. Based on the CDR3 plus reference TRBV28 and TRBJ2-7, the full variable domain is DVKVTQSSRYLVKRTGEKVFLECVQDMDHENMFWYRQDPGLGLRLIYFSYDVKMKEKGDIPEGYSVSREKKERFSLILESASTNQTSMYLCASSLSTSGYYEQYFGPGTRLTVT.

The chain links TRBV4-3 to TRBJ2-2; TRBD1 matches at 11 bases. This CDR3 comprises 16 residues. Trimming cost V 1 base and J 5 bases; bases outside gene matches: 3. The germline V gene has CDR1 LGHNA and CDR2 YSLEER. The CDR3, as DNA: TGCGCCAGCAGCCAAGGGACAGGGGGCGGTACCGGGGAGCTGTTTTTT. Its protein product is CASSQGTGGGTGELFF.

This clone has only one observation. This sequence joins TRBV28 and TRBJ1-2, with 7 bases fitting TRBD1. V shed 6 bases, J shed 3 bases, and the junction held 10 bases outside the gene matches. Germline CDR1 is MDHEN and CDR2 is SYDVKM. This CDR3 contains 15 residues. CDR3 in DNA: TGTGCCAGCAGGCCCGCGAAAGACAGGGACTATGGCTACACCTTC. Encoded protein: CASRPAKDRDYGYTF.

The DNA of the CDR3 is TGCGCCAGCAGTCATCGAGGGCTAGCGGGAGACGCGGAGACCCAGTACTTC. It encodes CASSHRGLAGDAETQYF. The V gene is TRBV5-1, the J gene TRBJ2-5; the match to TRBD2 covers 10 bases. With V trimmed by 5 bases and J by 5 bases, 15 bases remained unmatched. The CDR3 length is 17 residues. Per the germline V gene, CDR1 is SGHRS and CDR2 is YFSETQ.

This clone was detected once. The V call is TRBV19, the J call TRBJ1-5; D unclear. The V gene's germline CDR1 is LNHDA and CDR2 SQIVND (reference sequence). V was shortened by 0 bases and J by 6 bases, with 12 bases between the two germline ends. This CDR3 contains 15 residues. CDR3 sequence (DNA): TGTGCCAGTAGTATAGAAACTCTTAGCGGTCAGCCCCAGCATTTT. Its translation: CASSIETLSGQPQHF.

V is TRBV7-8 and J is TRBJ2-7; 10 nucleotides match TRBD1. V dropped 5 bases and J dropped 3; count of bases not matched to a gene: 4. In germline, CDR1 is SGHVS, CDR2 FQNEAQ. CDR3 length: 14 amino acids. CDR3 DNA: TGTGCCAGCAGCAGACAGGGGGCCGGCTACGAGCAGTACTTC. This translates into CASSRQGAGYEQYF.

The chain joins TRBV7-9 to TRBJ1-1; a possible D gene is TRBD1 (5 bases). The CDR3 contains 14 residues. The ends were cut back, 2 bases at V and 3 bases at J, with 10 bases in the middle. Germline loops: CDR1 SEHNR, CDR2 FQNEAQ (reference sequence). The CDR3, as DNA: TGTGCCAGCAGCTTACCGCCAGGGTACACTGAAGCTTTCTTT. This encodes CASSLPPGYTEAFF.

The chain joins TRBV5-6 to TRBJ1-1, with TRBD1 identical over 7 bases. This CDR3 comprises 15 residues. J lost 0 bases, V lost 4 bases, and 6 bases had no gene match. CDR1 is SGHDT, CDR2 YYEEEE, per germline. DNA for the CDR3: TGTGCCAGCAGCCCAGGGGGGCGCGTGAACACTGAAGCTTTCTTT. Translation gives CASSPGGRVNTEAFF.

The chain employs TRBV11-3 and TRBJ2-2, with 7 bases aligning to TRBD2. J lost 6 bases, V lost 5 bases, and 9 bases had no gene match. The CDR3 has 15 amino acids. CDR1 SGHNT and CDR2 YENEEA come from the germline V gene. CDR3 sequence reads: CASSPGRAMAGELFF. The CDR3, as DNA: TGTGCCAGCAGCCCGGGGAGGGCCATGGCCGGGGAGCTGTTTTTT.

This rearrangement joins TRBV7-9 to TRBJ2-1, with D tentatively TRBD1 (5 bases). Trimming took 1 base from V and 6 from J, leaving 22 bases between them. There are 18 residues in the CDR3. Germline assignment: CDR1 SEHNR and CDR2 FQNEAQ (reference sequence). CDR3 nucleotide sequence: TGTGCCAGCAGCTTAGATAGAAGCAGGGATGGGATGACCAATGAGCAGTTCTTC. Translation gives CASSLDRSRDGMTNEQFF.

The chain is built from TRBV14 and TRBJ1-2, with 9 bases fitting TRBD1. This CDR3 is 15 amino acids long. Per the germline V gene, CDR1 is SGHDN and CDR2 is FVKESK. J lost 3 bases, V lost 0 bases, and 2 bases had no gene match. CDR3 protein: CASSQDRDRDYGYTF. In DNA form, the CDR3 reads TGTGCCAGCAGCCAAGACAGGGACAGGGACTATGGCTACACCTTC.

V usage is TRBV6-4 and J usage is TRBJ2-4; D remains unclear. The CDR3 spans 12 residues. Germline V CDR1 and CDR2: MRHNA, SNTAGT. V gave up 4 bases and J gave up 11 bases, with 12 bases separating them. CDR3 protein: CASSAQAPLQYF. DNA for the CDR3: TGTGCCAGCAGTGCGCAGGCCCCTCTTCAGTACTTC.

This chain uses TRBV12-2 with TRBJ2-3; the D call of TRBD2 is as the table states it, not checked on the DNA. TRBV12-2 is a documented pseudogene. The CDR3 spans 15 residues. This CDR3 is CASRSRLANTDTQYF. The DNA of the CDR3 is TGTGCAAGTCGCTCCAGACTAGCGAACACAGATACGCAGTATTTT.

The rearrangement uses TRBV7-9 and TRBJ2-5; D ambiguous. Trimming removed 5 bases at V and 5 bases at J, with 18 bases between. Germline assignment: CDR1 SEHNR and CDR2 FQNEAQ (reference sequence). The CDR3 has 15 amino acids. CDR3 sequence (DNA): TGTGCCAGCAGCGTGCCGACAACCGACCGGGAGACCCAGTACTTC. This sequence encodes CASSVPTTDRETQYF.

The rearrangement uses TRBV19 and TRBJ1-2; a possible D gene is TRBD1 (5 bases). V lost 2 bases, J lost 4 bases, and 14 bases lay in between. There are 15 residues in the CDR3. Per the germline V gene, CDR1 is LNHDA and CDR2 is SQIVND (reference sequence). CDR3 sequence (DNA): TGTGCCAGTAGTATATTGCAGGGTTCGAGCTATGGCTACACCTTC. It is translated as CASSILQGSSYGYTF.

V is TRBV5-1 and J is TRBJ2-3; D gene ambiguous. Between the trimmed V and J ends, which lost 2 bases and 3 bases, there was a span of 25 bases. The CDR3 contains 19 residues. Per the germline V gene, CDR1 is SGHRS and CDR2 is YFSETQ. The CDR3 is CASSLGPKYEAQPTDTQYF. In DNA, the CDR3 is TGCGCCAGCAGCTTAGGCCCGAAGTACGAGGCCCAACCTACAGATACGCAGTATTTT.

CDR3 nucleotides: TGTGCCAGCAGTGACAGGGCCCAAGAGACCCAGTACTTC. Translation: CASSDRAQETQYF. This rearrangement joins TRBV2 to TRBJ2-5; D perhaps matches TRBD1 (5 bases). V was trimmed by 3 bases and J by 1 base, leaving 6 bases between them. Germline CDR1 and CDR2: SNHLY and FYNNEI. This CDR3 spans 13 amino acids.

As regards this clone: One junction end disagrees with the germline gene, perhaps due to a read error. The chain recombines TRBV14 with TRBJ2-5; D not resolved. The CDR3 totals 11 residues. The germline V gene encodes CDR1 SGHDN and CDR2 FVKESK. CDR3 sequence reads: CASSKDAAQYF. The DNA of the CDR3 is TGTGCCAGCAGCAAAGACGCGGCCCAGTACTTC. The entire variable domain, with the rest obtained from reference TRBV14 and TRBJ2-5, is as follows: EAGVTQFPSHSVIEKGQTVTLRCDPISGHDNLYWYRRVMGKEIKFLLHFVKESKQDESGMPNNRFLAERTGGTYSTLKVQPAELEDSGVYFCASSKDAAQYFGPGTRLLVL.

This clone was observed once. The chain uses TRBV7-9 and TRBJ2-3; 9 bases fit TRBD2. CDR3 length: 13 amino acids. V was clipped by 3 bases and J by 6 bases; unmatched bases: 1. Looked up from germline, CDR1 is SEHNR and CDR2 is FQNEAQ (reference sequence). Here the CDR3 reads CASSFAGGDTQYF. The DNA for the CDR3 is TGTGCCAGCAGCTTTGCGGGGGGGGATACGCAGTATTTT.

CDR3 protein: CASGQIGTSGSYNEQFF. The CDR3 DNA is TGTGCCAGCGGCCAAATCGGGACTAGCGGGAGCTACAATGAGCAGTTCTTC. V usage is TRBV28 and J usage is TRBJ2-1; TRBD2 aligns across 14 bases. This CDR3 spans 17 amino acids. CDR1 is MDHEN, CDR2 SYDVKM, per germline. With V trimmed by 8 bases and J by 3 bases, 9 bases remained unmatched. The full variable domain, with the rest looked up from reference TRBV28 and TRBJ2-1, is DVKVTQSSRYLVKRTGEKVFLECVQDMDHENMFWYRQDPGLGLRLIYFSYDVKMKEKGDIPEGYSVSREKKERFSLILESASTNQTSMYLCASGQIGTSGSYNEQFFGPGTRLTVL.

V usage is TRBV4-1 and J usage is TRBJ2-2; 10 nucleotides match TRBD2. With 10 bases clipped from V and 7 bases from J, the junction kept 15 bases outside the gene matches. The germline gives CDR1 MGHRA, CDR2 YSYEKL. The CDR3 is 16 residues long. The CDR3 coding sequence is TGCGCCACCCGGTCCCTAGCGGGAGAAAGAAACGGGGAGCTGTTTTTT. This sequence encodes CATRSLAGERNGELFF.

The chain couples TRBV15 to TRBJ2-2; TRBD2 matches 7 bases. J was trimmed by 6 bases and V by 9 bases; bases with no gene match: 13. Germline values: CDR1 LNHNV, CDR2 YYDKDF (reference sequence). This CDR3 has 15 amino acids. The CDR3 nucleotides read TGTGCCACAGAGCACTCAGTGGGGGGGTCCGGGGAGCTGTTTTTT. It encodes CATEHSVGGSGELFF.

The chain is built from TRBV4-2 and TRBJ2-2; D gene unclear. The ends were cut back, 2 bases at V and 6 bases at J, with 13 bases in the middle. This CDR3 has 15 residues. CDR1 and CDR2 (germline): LGHNA, YNFKEQ. The CDR3 bases are TGTGCCAGCAGCCAACGACTCCTACTCGCCGGGGAGCTGTTTTTT. It is translated as CASSQRLLLAGELFF.

This chain links TRBV30 with TRBJ2-1, with unresolved D. V was cut by 2 bases and J by 9 bases, with 11 bases left in between. There are 12 residues in the CDR3. CDR1 and CDR2 (germline): GTSNPN, SVGIG (reference sequence). CDR3 sequence: CAWSTGSVEQFF. Written as DNA, the CDR3 is TGTGCCTGGAGTACGGGTTCCGTTGAGCAGTTCTTC.